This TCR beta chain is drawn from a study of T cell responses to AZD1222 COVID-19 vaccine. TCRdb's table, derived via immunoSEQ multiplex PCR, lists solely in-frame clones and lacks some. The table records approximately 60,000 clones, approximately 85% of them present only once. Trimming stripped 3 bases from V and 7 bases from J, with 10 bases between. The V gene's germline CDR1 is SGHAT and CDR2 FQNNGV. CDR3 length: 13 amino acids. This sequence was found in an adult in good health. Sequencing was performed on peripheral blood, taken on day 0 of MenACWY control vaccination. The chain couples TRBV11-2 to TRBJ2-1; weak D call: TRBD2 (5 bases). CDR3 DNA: TGTGCCAGCAGCTTTCTTCGGGGTAATGAGCAGTTCTTC. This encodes CASSFLRGNEQFF.